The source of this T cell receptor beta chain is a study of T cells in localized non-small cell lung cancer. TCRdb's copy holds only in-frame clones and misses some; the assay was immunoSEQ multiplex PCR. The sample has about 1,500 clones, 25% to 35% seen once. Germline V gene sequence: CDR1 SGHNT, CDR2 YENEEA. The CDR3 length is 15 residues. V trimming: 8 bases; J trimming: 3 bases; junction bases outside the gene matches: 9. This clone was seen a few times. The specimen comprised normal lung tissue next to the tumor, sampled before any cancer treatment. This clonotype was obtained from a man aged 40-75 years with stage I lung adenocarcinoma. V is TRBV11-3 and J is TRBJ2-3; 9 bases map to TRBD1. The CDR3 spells CASRPGDRVTDTQYF. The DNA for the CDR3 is TGTGCCAGCCGACCCGGGGACAGGGTTACAGATACGCAGTATTTT.